This entry features one T cell receptor (beta chain) sequence. Its target is unknown. The V gene's germline CDR1 is GTSNPN and CDR2 SVGIG (reference sequence). The CDR3 runs to 12 residues. The data are from a study of cytomegalovirus exposure and HLA in healthy donors. Primers for the PCR totalled 60 Vbeta and 13 Jbeta. Clones were read by immunoSEQ multiplex PCR, and TCRdb kept only the in-frame ones, dropping some. The table lists 75,000 to 100,000 clones, over 75% of them singletons. Study results and caveats: Earlier analysis looked at TCR beta V segments, and most were productive about 90% or about 30% of the time. There were under 200 TCR beta chains listed as cytomegalovirus-associated.

This sequence joins TRBV30 and TRBJ2-5, with a possible D match to TRBD1 (5 bases). The J call may be incorrect, as the DNA end agrees better with TRBJ2-7. The specimen was PBMCs. This clonotype was obtained from a man in his forties in good health and CMV-seropositive. The CDR3 DNA follows: TGTGCCTGGAGTGACCAGGGCTACGAGCAGTACTTC. Encoded protein: CAWSDQGYEQYF.